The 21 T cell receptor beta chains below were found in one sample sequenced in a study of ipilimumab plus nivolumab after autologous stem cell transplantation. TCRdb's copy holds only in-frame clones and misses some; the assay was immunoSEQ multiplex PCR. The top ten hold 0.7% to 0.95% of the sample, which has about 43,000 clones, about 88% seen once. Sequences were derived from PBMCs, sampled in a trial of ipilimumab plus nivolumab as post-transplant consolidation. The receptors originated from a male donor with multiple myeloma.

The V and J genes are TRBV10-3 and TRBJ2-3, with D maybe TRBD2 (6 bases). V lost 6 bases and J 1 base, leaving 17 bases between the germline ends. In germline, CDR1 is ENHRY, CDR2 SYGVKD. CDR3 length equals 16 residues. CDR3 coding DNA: TGTGCCATCAGACCTCAACTAGCTCTGGGCACAGATACGCAGTATTTT. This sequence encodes CAIRPQLALGTDTQYF.

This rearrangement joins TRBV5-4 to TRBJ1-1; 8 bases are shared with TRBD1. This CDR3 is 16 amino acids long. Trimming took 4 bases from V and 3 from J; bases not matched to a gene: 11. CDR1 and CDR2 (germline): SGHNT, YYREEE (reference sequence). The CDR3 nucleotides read TGTGCCAGCAGCAGGAAGAAATCGGGACAGGACACTGAAGCTTTCTTT. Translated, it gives CASSRKKSGQDTEAFF.

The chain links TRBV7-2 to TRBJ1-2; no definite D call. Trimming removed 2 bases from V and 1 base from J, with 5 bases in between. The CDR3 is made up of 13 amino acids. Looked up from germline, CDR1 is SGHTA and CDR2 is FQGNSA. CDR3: CASSLNSNYGYTF. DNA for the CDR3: TGTGCCAGCAGCTTAAACAGTAACTATGGCTACACCTTC.

The CDR3 DNA reads as TGTGCCATTCGCGGCCGGGGGCCCGGGGAGCTGTTTTTT. As protein: CAIRGRGPGELFF. J is TRBJ2-2 and V is TRBV27; either TRBD1 or TRBD2 may supply D (6 bases each). V was shortened by 10 bases and J by 6 bases, with 15 bases between the two germline ends. The CDR3 consists of 13 residues. Germline V CDR1 and CDR2: MNHEY, SMNVEV (reference sequence).

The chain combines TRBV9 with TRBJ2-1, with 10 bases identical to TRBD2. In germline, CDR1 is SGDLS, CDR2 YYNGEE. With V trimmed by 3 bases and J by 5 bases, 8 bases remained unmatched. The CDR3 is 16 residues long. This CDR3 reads CASSAYTSGADNEQFF. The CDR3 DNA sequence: TGTGCCAGCAGCGCCTACACTAGCGGGGCGGACAATGAGCAGTTCTTC.

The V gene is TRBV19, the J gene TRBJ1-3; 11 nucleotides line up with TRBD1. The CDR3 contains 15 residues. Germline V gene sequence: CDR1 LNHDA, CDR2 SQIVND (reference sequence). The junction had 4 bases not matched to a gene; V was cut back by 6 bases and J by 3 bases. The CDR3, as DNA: TGTGCCAGTAGCGGGACAGGGGGACGTGGAAACACCATATATTTT. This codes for CASSGTGGRGNTIYF. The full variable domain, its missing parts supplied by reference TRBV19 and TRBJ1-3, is DGGITQSPKYLFRKEGQNVTLSCEQNLNHDAMYWYRQDPGQGLRLIYYSQIVNDFQKGDIAEGYSVSREKKESFPLTVTSAQKNPTAFYLCASSGTGGRGNTIYFGEGSWLTVV.

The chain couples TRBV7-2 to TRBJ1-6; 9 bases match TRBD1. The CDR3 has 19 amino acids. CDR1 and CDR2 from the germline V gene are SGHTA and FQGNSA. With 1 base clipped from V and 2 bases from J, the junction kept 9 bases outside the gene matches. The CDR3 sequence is CASSLDRGQGGAYNSPLHF. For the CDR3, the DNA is TGTGCCAGCAGCTTAGATCGGGGACAGGGAGGGGCCTATAATTCACCCCTCCACTTT.

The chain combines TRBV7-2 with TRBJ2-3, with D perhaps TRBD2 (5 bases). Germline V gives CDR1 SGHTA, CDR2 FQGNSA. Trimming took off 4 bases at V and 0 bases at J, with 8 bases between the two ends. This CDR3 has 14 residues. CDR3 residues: CASSSRTSTDTQYF. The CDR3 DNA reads TGTGCCAGCAGCTCCAGGACTAGCACAGATACGCAGTATTTT.

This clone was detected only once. CDR3 sequence: CASSLAGEQFF. The CDR3 DNA follows: TGCGCCAGCAGCTTGGCAGGTGAGCAGTTCTTC. The genes are TRBV5-1 and TRBJ2-1, with D hard to call. The CDR3 sequence is 11 residues long. The ends were cut back, 0 bases at V and 9 bases at J, with 4 bases in the middle. Germline values: CDR1 SGHRS, CDR2 YFSETQ.

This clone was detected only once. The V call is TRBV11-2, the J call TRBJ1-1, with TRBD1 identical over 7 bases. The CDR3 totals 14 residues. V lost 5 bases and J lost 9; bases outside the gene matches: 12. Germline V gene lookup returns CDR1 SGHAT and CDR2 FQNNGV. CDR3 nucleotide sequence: TGTGCCAGCAGCCTAACGACAGGGAAAAGTAAAGCTTTCTTT. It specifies CASSLTTGKSKAFF.

The CDR3 loop reads CASSPTLTSGNFLGYNEQFF. The DNA for the CDR3 is TGTGCCAGTAGTCCCACCCTGACTAGCGGGAACTTTTTGGGGTACAATGAGCAGTTCTTC. The rearrangement joins TRBV19 to TRBJ2-1; 11 nucleotides line up with TRBD2. CDR1 is LNHDA and CDR2 is SQIVND in the germline V gene (reference sequence). The CDR3 is made up of 20 amino acids. Trimming removed 5 bases from V and 4 bases from J; junction bases left unmatched: 19.

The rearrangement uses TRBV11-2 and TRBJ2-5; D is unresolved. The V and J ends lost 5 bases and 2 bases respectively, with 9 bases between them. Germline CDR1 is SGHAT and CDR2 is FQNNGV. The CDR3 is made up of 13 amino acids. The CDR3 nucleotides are TGTGCCAGCAGCCCCCAAAGGCAAGAGACCCAGTACTTC. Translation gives CASSPQRQETQYF.

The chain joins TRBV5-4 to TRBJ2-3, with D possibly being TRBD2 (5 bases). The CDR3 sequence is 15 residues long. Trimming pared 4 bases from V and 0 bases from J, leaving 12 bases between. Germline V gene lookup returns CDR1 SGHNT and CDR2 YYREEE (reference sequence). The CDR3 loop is CASSKRAESTDTQYF. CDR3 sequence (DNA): TGTGCCAGCAGCAAGAGGGCAGAGAGCACAGATACGCAGTATTTT.

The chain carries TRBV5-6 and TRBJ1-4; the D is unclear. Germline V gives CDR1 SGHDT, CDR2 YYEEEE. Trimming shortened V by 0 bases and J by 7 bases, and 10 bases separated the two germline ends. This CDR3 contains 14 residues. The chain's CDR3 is CASSLGLEGEKLFF. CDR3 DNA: TGTGCCAGCAGCTTGGGACTTGAGGGTGAAAAACTGTTTTTT.

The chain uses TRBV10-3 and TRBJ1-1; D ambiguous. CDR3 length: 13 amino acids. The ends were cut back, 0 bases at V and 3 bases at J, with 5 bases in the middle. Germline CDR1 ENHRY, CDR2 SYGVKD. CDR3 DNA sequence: TGTGCCATCAGTGAGTCGTCAGACACTGAAGCTTTCTTT. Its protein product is CAISESSDTEAFF.

The CDR3 reads CASSYVPGTTVYEQYF. The CDR3 nucleotides read TGTGCCAGCAGTTACGTCCCCGGGACTACAGTCTACGAGCAGTACTTC. This chain links TRBV6-5 with TRBJ2-7; TRBD2 matches 7 bases. This CDR3 is built from 16 residues. V lost 2 bases, J lost 3 bases, and 10 bases stayed unmatched. CDR1 and CDR2 (germline): MNHEY, SVGAGI.

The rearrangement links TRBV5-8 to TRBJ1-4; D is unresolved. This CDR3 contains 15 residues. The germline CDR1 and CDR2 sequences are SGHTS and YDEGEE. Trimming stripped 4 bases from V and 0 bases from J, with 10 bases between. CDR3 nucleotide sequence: TGTGCCAGCAGCCCACGGGGAGCAACTAATGAAAAACTGTTTTTT. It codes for CASSPRGATNEKLFF.

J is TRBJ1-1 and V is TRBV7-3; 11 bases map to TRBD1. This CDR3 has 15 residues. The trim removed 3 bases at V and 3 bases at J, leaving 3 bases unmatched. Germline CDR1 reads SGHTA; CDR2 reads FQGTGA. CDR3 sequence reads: CASSLDRGRDTEAFF. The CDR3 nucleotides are TGTGCCAGCAGCTTGGACAGGGGGCGGGACACTGAAGCTTTCTTT.

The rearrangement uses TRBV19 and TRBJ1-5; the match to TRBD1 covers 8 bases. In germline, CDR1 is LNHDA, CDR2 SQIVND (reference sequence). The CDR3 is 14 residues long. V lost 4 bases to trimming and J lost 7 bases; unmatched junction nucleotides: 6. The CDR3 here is CASSKDREEQPQHF. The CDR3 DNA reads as TGTGCCAGTAGTAAGGACAGGGAGGAGCAGCCCCAGCATTTT.

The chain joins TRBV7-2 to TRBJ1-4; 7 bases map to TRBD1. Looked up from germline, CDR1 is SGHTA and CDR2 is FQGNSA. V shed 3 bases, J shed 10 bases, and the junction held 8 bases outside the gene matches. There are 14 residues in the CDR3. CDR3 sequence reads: CASSLEGAGGKLFF. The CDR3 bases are TGTGCCAGCAGCTTGGAGGGGGCTGGGGGAAAACTGTTTTTT.

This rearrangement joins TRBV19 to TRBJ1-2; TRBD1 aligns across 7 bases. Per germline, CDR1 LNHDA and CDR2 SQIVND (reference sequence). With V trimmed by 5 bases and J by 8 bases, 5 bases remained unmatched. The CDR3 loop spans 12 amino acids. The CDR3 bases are TGTGCCAGTAGTCTACAGGGGAGCGGCTACACCTTC. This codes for CASSLQGSGYTF.